This TCR beta chain derives from a study of T cell changes during pregnancy in multiple sclerosis. The CDR3 runs 14 residues. Germline CDR1 is SNHLY and CDR2 is FYNNEI. Trimming cost V 3 bases and J 4 bases; bases outside gene matches: 5. Assay used: immunoSEQ multiplex PCR; TCRdb lists only in-frame clones, some missing. The sample lists about 48,000 clones; around 92% were seen once. V gene TRBV2 combines with J gene TRBJ2-7; TRBD2 matches at 8 bases. The sample in question was CD4+ T cells from peripheral blood mononuclear cells, obtained in the second trimester of pregnancy. The sequence came from a female donor in good health, enrolled as a control in a pregnancy study. CDR3 nucleotides: TGTGCCAGCAGTGATCCCAGCGGGAGTTACGAGCAGTACTTC. Protein product: CASSDPSGSYEQYF. The entire variable domain, with the rest obtained from reference TRBV2 and TRBJ2-7, is as follows: EPEVTQTPSHQVTQMGQEVILRCVPISNHLYFYWYRQILGQKVEFLVSFYNNEISEKSEIFDDQFSVERPDGSNFTLKIRSTKLEDSAMYFCASSDPSGSYEQYFGPGTRLTVT.